This TCR beta chain emerged from a study of radiation and T cells in renal cell carcinoma. Findings and limits, study-wide: Irradiated tumors held more dominant CDR3 motifs than control tumors. In nephrectomy-only tumors, top 100 clonotypes averaged around 40%, versus about 54% irradiated. Top tumor clonotypes rose in blood 2 weeks post-radiation, then contracted.

This clone was found a few times. The antigen is not known. Treatment given: 15 Gy SBRT to primary tumor, nephrectomy 4 weeks later. Profiling relied on immunoSEQ multiplex PCR, and the TCRdb table lists in-frame clones only, not all of them. The table records around 15,000 clones, 64% of them present only once. Between the trimmed V and J ends, which lost 3 bases and 3 bases, there was a span of 6 bases. Germline values: CDR1 LNHNV, CDR2 YYDKDF (reference sequence). The CDR3 extends over 13 amino acids. This material consisted of tumor tissue, taken from a patient whose treatment included radiotherapy and nephrectomy. The TCR comes from a woman aged 70-85 years with renal cell carcinoma. The V gene is TRBV15, the J gene TRBJ1-3, with no clear D. The CDR3 DNA is TGTGCCACCAGCAGTATAATTGGAAACACCATATATTTT. It encodes CATSSIIGNTIYF.